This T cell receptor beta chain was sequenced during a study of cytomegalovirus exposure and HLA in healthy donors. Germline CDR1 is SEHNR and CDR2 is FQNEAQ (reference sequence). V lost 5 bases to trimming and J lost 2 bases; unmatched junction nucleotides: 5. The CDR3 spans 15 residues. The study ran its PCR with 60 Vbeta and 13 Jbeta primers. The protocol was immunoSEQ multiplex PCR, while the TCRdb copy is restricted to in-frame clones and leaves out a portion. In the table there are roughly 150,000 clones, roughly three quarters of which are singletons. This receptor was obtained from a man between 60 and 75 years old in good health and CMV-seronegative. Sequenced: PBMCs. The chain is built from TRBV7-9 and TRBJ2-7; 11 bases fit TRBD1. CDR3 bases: TGTGCCAGCAGCGCCCCGGGACAGGGGGCCTACGAGCAGTACTTC. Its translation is CASSAPGQGAYEQYF.